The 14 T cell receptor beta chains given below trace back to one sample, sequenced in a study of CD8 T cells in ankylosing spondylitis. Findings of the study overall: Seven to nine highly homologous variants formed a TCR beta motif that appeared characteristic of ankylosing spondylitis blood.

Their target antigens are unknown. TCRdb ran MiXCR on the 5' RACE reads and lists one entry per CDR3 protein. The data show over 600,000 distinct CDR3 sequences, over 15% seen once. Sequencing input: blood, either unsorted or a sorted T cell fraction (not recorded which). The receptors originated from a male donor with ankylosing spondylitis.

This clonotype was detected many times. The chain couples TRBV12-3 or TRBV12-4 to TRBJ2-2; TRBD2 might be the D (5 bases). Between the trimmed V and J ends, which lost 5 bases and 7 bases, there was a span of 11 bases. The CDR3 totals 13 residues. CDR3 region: CASSGRNDGELFF. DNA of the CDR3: TGTGCCAGCAGTGGGAGAAACGACGGGGAGCTGTTTTTT.

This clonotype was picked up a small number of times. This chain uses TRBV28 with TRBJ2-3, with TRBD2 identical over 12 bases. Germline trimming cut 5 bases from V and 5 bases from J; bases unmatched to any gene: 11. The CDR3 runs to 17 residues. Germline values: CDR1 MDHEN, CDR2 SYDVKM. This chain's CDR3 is CASSLAGGPGRRDTQYF. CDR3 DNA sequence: TGTGCCAGCAGTCTAGCGGGAGGGCCTGGGAGGAGAGATACGCAGTATTTT.

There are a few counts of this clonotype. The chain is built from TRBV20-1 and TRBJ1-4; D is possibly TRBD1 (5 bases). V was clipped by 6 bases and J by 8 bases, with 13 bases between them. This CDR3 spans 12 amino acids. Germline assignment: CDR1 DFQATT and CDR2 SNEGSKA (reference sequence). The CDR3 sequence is CSATGTAEKLFF. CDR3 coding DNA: TGCAGTGCCACCGGGACGGCGGAAAAACTGTTTTTT.

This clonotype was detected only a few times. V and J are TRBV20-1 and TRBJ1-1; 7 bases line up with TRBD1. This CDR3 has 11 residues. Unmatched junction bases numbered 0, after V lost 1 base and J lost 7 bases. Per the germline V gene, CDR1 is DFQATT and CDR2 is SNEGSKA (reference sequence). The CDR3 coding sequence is TGCAGTGCTAGAGGGGACAGTGAAGCTTTCTTT. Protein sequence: CSARGDSEAFF.

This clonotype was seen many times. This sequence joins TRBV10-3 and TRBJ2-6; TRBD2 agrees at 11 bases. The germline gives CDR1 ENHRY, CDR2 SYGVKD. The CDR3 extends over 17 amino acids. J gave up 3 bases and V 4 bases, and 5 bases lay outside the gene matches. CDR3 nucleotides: TGTGCCATCAGTGCTCTGGGGACTAGCGGTGGGGCCAACGTCCTGACTTTC. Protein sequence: CAISALGTSGGANVLTF.

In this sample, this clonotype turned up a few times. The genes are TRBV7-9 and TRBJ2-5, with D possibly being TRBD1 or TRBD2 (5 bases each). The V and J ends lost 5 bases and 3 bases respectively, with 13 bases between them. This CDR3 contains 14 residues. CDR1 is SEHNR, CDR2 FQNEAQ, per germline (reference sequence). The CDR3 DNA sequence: TGTGCCAGCAGCCGACACGGGACCGAAGAGACCCAGTACTTC. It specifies CASSRHGTEETQYF.

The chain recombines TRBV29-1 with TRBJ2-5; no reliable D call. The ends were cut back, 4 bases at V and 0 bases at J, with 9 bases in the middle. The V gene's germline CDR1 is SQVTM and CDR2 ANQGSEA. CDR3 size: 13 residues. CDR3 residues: CSVVTNYQETQYF. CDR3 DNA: TGCAGCGTTGTGACAAACTACCAAGAGACCCAGTACTTC.

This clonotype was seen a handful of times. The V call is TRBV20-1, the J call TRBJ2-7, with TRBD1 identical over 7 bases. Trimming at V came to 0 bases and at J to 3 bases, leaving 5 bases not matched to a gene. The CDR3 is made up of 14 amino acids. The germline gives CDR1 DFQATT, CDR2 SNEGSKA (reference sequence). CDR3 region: CSARDPTGSYEQYF. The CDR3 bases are TGCAGTGCTAGAGACCCGACAGGGAGCTACGAGCAGTACTTC.

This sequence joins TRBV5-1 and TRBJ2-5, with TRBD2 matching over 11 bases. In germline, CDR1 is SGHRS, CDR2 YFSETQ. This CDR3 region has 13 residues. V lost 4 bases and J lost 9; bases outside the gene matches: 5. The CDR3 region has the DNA TGCGCCAGCAGCACGGGACTAGCGGAGGCCCAGTACTTC. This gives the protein CASSTGLAEAQYF. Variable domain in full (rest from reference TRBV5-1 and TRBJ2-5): KAGVTQTPRYLIKTRGQQVTLSCSPISGHRSVSWYQQTPGQGLQFLFEYFSETQRNKGNFPGRFSGRQFSNSRSEMNVSTLELGDSALYLCASSTGLAEAQYFGPGTRLLVL.

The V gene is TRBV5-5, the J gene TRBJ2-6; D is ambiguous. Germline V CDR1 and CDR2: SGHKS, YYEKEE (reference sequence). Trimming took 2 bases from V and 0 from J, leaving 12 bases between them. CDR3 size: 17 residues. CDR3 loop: CASSFDLWDSGANVLTF. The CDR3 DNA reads TGTGCCAGCAGCTTTGATCTCTGGGACTCTGGGGCCAACGTCCTGACTTTC.

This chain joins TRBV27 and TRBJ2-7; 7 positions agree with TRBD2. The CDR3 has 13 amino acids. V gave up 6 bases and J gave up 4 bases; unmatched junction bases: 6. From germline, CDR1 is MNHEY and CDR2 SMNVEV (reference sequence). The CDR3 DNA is TGTGCCAGCAGGTCGGGGGGTGTTTACGAGCAGTACTTC. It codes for CASRSGGVYEQYF.

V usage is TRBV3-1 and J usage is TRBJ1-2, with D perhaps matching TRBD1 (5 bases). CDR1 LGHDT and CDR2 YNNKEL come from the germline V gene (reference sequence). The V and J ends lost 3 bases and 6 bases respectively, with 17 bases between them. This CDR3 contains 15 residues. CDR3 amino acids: CASSHPGAERDGYTF. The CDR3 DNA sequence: TGTGCCAGCAGCCACCCCGGGGCCGAACGGGATGGCTACACCTTC. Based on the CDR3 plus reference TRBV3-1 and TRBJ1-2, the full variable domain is DTAVSQTPKYLVTQMGNDKSIKCEQNLGHDTMYWYKQDSKKFLKIMFSYNNKELIINETVPNRFSPKSPDKAHLNLHINSLELGDSAVYFCASSHPGAERDGYTFGSGTRLTVV.

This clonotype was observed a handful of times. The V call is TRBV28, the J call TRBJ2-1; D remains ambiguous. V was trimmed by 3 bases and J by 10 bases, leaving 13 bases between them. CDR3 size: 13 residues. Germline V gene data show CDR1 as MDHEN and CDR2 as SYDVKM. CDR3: CASSLNYLSEQFF. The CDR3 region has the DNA TGTGCCAGCAGTTTGAACTATCTAAGCGAGCAGTTCTTC.

The CDR3 reads CSARGQGVNNSPLHF. The DNA of the CDR3 is TGCAGTGCTAGAGGGCAGGGAGTGAATAATTCACCCCTCCACTTT. The V call is TRBV20-1, the J call TRBJ1-6, with D tentatively TRBD1 (5 bases). Germline CDR1 reads DFQATT; CDR2 reads SNEGSKA (reference sequence). V shed 1 base and J shed 5 bases, with 12 bases lying between them. This CDR3 has 15 amino acids.